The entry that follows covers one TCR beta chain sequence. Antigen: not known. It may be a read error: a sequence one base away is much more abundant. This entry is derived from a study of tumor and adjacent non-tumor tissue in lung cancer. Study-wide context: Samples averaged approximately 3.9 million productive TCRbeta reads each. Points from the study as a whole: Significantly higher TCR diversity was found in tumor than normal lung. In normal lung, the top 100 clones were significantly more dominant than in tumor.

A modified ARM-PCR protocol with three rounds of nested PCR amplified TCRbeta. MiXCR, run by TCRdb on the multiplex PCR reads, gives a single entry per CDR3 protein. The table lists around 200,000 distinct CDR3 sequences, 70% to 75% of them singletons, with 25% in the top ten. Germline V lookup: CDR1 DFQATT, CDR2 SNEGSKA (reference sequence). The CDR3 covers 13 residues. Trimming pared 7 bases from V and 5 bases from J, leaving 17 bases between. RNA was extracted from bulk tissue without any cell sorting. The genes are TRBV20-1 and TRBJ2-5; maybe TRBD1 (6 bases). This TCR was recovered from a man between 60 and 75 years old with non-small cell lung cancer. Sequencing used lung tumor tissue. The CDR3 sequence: CSVRGSEGETQYF. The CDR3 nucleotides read TGCAGTGTTAGGGGGAGTGAGGGGGAGACCCAGTACTTC.